The 26 T cell receptor beta chains presented below share a single source sample, sequenced in a study of response to subunit inactivated influenza vaccine. TCRdb analysed the RT-PCR reads with MiXCR anew, one entry per CDR3 protein. The table lists 450,000 to 600,000 distinct CDR3 sequences, about 8% of them singletons. The material sequenced was PBMCs from blood, taken about 24 months after vaccination. These receptor sequences come from a man aged 45 to 70 who received an inactivated influenza vaccine.

The chain combines TRBV5-1 with TRBJ1-1; D ambiguous. V dropped 1 base and J dropped 4 bases, with 17 bases sitting between them. CDR1 and CDR2 (germline): SGHRS, YFSETQ. CDR3 length: 16 residues. CDR3 DNA: TGCGCCAGCAGCTTGTCCCTGACACCCCGGGGCACTGAAGCTTTCTTT. It encodes CASSLSLTPRGTEAFF. Full variable domain (outside the CDR3, taken from reference TRBV5-1 and TRBJ1-1): KAGVTQTPRYLIKTRGQQVTLSCSPISGHRSVSWYQQTPGQGLQFLFEYFSETQRNKGNFPGRFSGRQFSNSRSEMNVSTLELGDSALYLCASSLSLTPRGTEAFFGQGTRLTVV.

This clonotype was observed a few times. The V gene is TRBV7-2, the J gene TRBJ2-7, with TRBD1 as a possible D gene (6 bases). Germline-derived CDR1 and CDR2 are SGHTA and FQGNSA. The V and J ends lost 5 bases and 1 base respectively, with 15 bases between them. The CDR3 runs 15 residues. The CDR3 nucleotides read TGTGCCAGCAGCCGAGGGACAAACCCTTCCTACGAGCAGTACTTC. Its protein is CASSRGTNPSYEQYF.

This clonotype was seen repeatedly, ten times or more. The CDR3 protein is CASSEDRSSYNEQFF. The CDR3 nucleotides read TGTGCCAGCAGTGAAGACAGGAGCTCCTACAATGAGCAGTTCTTC. The V and J genes are TRBV6-1 and TRBJ2-1, with TRBD1 as a possible D gene (5 bases). Deletions cut 1 base from V and 0 bases from J, with 7 bases between. This CDR3 has 15 amino acids. CDR1 and CDR2 (germline): MNHNS, SASEGT.

This clonotype was observed a handful of times. The rearrangement joins TRBV19 to TRBJ2-3, with a possible D match to TRBD2 (5 bases). Germline CDR1 is LNHDA and CDR2 is SQIVND (reference sequence). The V gene lost 6 bases and the J gene lost 7 bases, with 11 bases spanning the gap. This CDR3 has 12 amino acids. The CDR3 sequence: CASSTEGNTQYF. The CDR3 DNA sequence: TGTGCCAGTAGCACCGAGGGCAATACGCAGTATTTT. Full variable domain (outside the CDR3, taken from reference TRBV19 and TRBJ2-3): DGGITQSPKYLFRKEGQNVTLSCEQNLNHDAMYWYRQDPGQGLRLIYYSQIVNDFQKGDIAEGYSVSREKKESFPLTVTSAQKNPTAFYLCASSTEGNTQYFGPGTRLTVL.

This clonotype was detected only a few times. The J gene is TRBJ2-5, the V gene TRBV7-2, with D unclear. The CDR3 sequence is 14 residues long. V lost 3 bases and J 0 bases, leaving 8 bases between the germline ends. Germline assignment: CDR1 SGHTA and CDR2 FQGNSA. This CDR3 reads CASSFKGYQETQYF. The CDR3 DNA reads as TGTGCCAGCAGCTTTAAAGGATACCAAGAGACCCAGTACTTC.

This clonotype was seen more than once but under ten times. The chain carries TRBV28 and TRBJ2-1; 14 nucleotides agree with TRBD2. The germline gives CDR1 MDHEN, CDR2 SYDVKM. Losses at the gene ends were 5 bases for V and 15 bases for J; bases not matched to a gene: 6. This CDR3 is 13 amino acids long. The CDR3 sequence is CASSRLAGGQRFF. Here the CDR3 DNA reads TGTGCCAGCAGTCGACTAGCGGGAGGGCAGCGGTTCTTC.

This clonotype has just a few counts. The chain carries TRBV5-6 and TRBJ1-2; tentatively, D is TRBD1 (5 bases). V lost 2 bases to trimming and J lost 2 bases, with 10 bases between them. From germline, CDR1 is SGHDT and CDR2 YYEEEE. The CDR3 has 14 residues. CDR3 nucleotides: TGTGCCAGCAGCTTTGGGGGGAACAACTATGGCTACACCTTC. Protein sequence: CASSFGGNNYGYTF.

The rearrangement joins TRBV20-1 to TRBJ2-5; 9 nucleotides line up with TRBD1. The length of the CDR3 is 14 residues. V lost 6 bases and J lost 5; bases outside the gene matches: 10. The germline CDR1 and CDR2 sequences are DFQATT and SNEGSKA (reference sequence). The CDR3 DNA sequence: TGCAGTGCCGCTGGGGACAGGGATGTGGAGACCCAGTACTTC. Protein: CSAAGDRDVETQYF.

This clonotype occurred many times. The chain carries TRBV12-3 or TRBV12-4 and TRBJ2-5; D gene unclear. CDR3 length: 14 residues. V lost 2 bases and J lost 6, with 13 bases in between. The CDR3 protein is CASSLTSAKKTQYF. In nucleotides, the CDR3 is TGTGCCAGCAGTTTAACCAGCGCCAAAAAGACCCAGTACTTC.

This clonotype was picked up many times. This chain uses TRBV9 with TRBJ2-3; a possible D gene is TRBD1 (5 bases). The V and J ends lost 0 bases and 5 bases respectively, with 7 bases between them. The CDR3 has 13 residues. Germline CDR1 is SGDLS and CDR2 is YYNGEE. The CDR3 region is CASSVGQGDTQYF. The CDR3 DNA reads TGTGCCAGCAGCGTAGGTCAGGGAGATACGCAGTATTTT.

This clonotype was observed at least ten times. The V gene is TRBV25-1, the J gene TRBJ2-1; 8 nucleotides line up with TRBD2. Germline CDR1 MGHDK, CDR2 SYGVNS. The V and J ends lost 5 bases and 4 bases, in that order; junction bases with no gene match: 4. This CDR3 is built from 14 residues. CDR3 sequence (DNA): TGTGCCAGCAGTAGGCCGGGAGGGTACAATGAGCAGTTCTTC. This codes for CASSRPGGYNEQFF. The variable domain in full, with the rest retrieved from reference TRBV25-1 and TRBJ2-1, is EADIYQTPRYLVIGTGKKITLECSQTMGHDKMYWYQQDPGMELHLIHYSYGVNSTEKGDLSSESTVSRIRTEHFPLTLESARPSHTSQYLCASSRPGGYNEQFFGPGTRLTVL.

This clonotype came up a few times. The chain has TRBV9 and TRBJ2-1; D gene unclear. Looked up from germline, CDR1 is SGDLS and CDR2 is YYNGEE. The CDR3 runs 15 residues. The ends were cut back, 0 bases at V and 7 bases at J, with 14 bases in the middle. The CDR3 nucleotides read TGTGCCAGCAGCGTAGGCGATTGGACGGGTAATGAGCAGTTCTTC. This translates into CASSVGDWTGNEQFF.

This clonotype has only a few counts. J is TRBJ2-3 and V is TRBV12-5; tentatively, D is TRBD1 (6 bases). Germline V gene lookup returns CDR1 LGHNT and CDR2 FRNRAP. This CDR3 contains 14 residues. Trimming cost V 5 bases and J 2 bases, with 11 bases left between them. The CDR3 nucleotides are TGTGCTAGTGGTCAACAGGGAACCACAGATACGCAGTATTTT. Residues: CASGQQGTTDTQYF.

This clonotype was seen once. One junction end does not reproduce the germline sequence, and a read error may be involved. The V and J genes are TRBV20-1 and TRBJ2-3, with TRBD1 matching 7 bases. Germline V gene lookup returns CDR1 DFQATT and CDR2 SNEGSKA (reference sequence). The CDR3 is 16 residues long. The CDR3 region is CCARTPRGLWTDTQYF. In nucleotides, the CDR3 is TGCTGTGCTAGAACTCCCAGGGGGTTGTGGACAGATACGCAGTATTTT.

The sample holds a few counts of this clonotype. The chain uses TRBV20-1 and TRBJ2-3, with a weak D call TRBD2 (5 bases). CDR1 and CDR2 (germline): DFQATT, SNEGSKA (reference sequence). Trimming cost V 5 bases and J 0 bases, with 12 bases left between them. The CDR3 runs to 14 residues. CDR3 residues: CSASLAPSTDTQYF. The CDR3 DNA reads TGCAGTGCTTCTTTAGCGCCTAGCACAGATACGCAGTATTTT.

The sample holds a few counts of this clonotype. The rearrangement uses TRBV11-2 and TRBJ2-7, with 13 bases lining up with TRBD2. From germline, CDR1 is SGHAT and CDR2 FQNNGV. The CDR3 totals 18 residues. The V gene end was trimmed by 7 bases and the J gene end by 6 bases; junction bases not matched to a gene: 18. In DNA form, the CDR3 reads TGTGCCAGCACCGACCAAACTAGCGGGAGGGCCCGTACTCTCGAGCAGTACTTC. This translates into CASTDQTSGRARTLEQYF. Variable domain in full (rest from reference TRBV11-2 and TRBJ2-7): EAGVAQSPRYKIIEKRQSVAFWCNPISGHATLYWYQQILGQGPKLLIQFQNNGVVDDSQLPKDRFSAERLKGVDSTLKIQPAKLEDSAVYLCASTDQTSGRARTLEQYFGPGTRLTVT.

V and J are TRBV2 and TRBJ2-1; D perhaps matches TRBD2 (6 bases). This CDR3 is built from 15 residues. Germline V CDR1 and CDR2: SNHLY, FYNNEI. V lost 6 bases and J 2 bases, leaving 14 bases between the germline ends. The CDR3 reads CASRGLADTYNEQFF. CDR3 DNA: TGTGCCAGCAGGGGGTTAGCGGACACCTACAATGAGCAGTTCTTC.

This clonotype appeared many times. V is TRBV6-2 or TRBV6-3 and J is TRBJ1-2, with D perhaps TRBD1 (6 bases). V lost 1 base, J lost 2 bases, and 8 bases lay in between. This CDR3 is built from 14 residues. Germline assignment: CDR1 MNHEY and CDR2 SVGEGT. CDR3 bases: TGTGCCAGCAGTTACTTGGACAGCAACTATGGCTACACCTTC. Residues: CASSYLDSNYGYTF.

The rearrangement uses TRBV6-2 or TRBV6-3 and TRBJ2-7; D uncertain. This CDR3 region has 14 residues. Between the trimmed V and J ends, which lost 3 bases and 0 bases, there was a span of 9 bases. Germline V gene sequence: CDR1 MNHEY, CDR2 SVGEGT. Here the CDR3 reads CASSYSLSSYEQYF. CDR3 coding DNA: TGTGCCAGCAGTTATAGCCTAAGCTCCTACGAGCAGTACTTC.

This clonotype has just a few counts. This rearrangement joins TRBV9 to TRBJ1-2, with D perhaps TRBD1 (5 bases). Germline loops: CDR1 SGDLS, CDR2 YYNGEE. Trimming left V 1 base short and J 2 bases short, with 12 bases between. CDR3 length: 15 residues. The chain's CDR3 is CASSVSMDINYGYTF. Written as DNA, the CDR3 is TGTGCCAGCAGCGTATCGATGGACATCAACTATGGCTACACCTTC.

The rearrangement links TRBV20-1 to TRBJ1-6; 7 nucleotides line up with TRBD1. CDR1 and CDR2 (germline): DFQATT, SNEGSKA (reference sequence). J was trimmed by 6 bases and V by 5 bases; bases with no gene match: 13. This CDR3 contains 16 residues. CDR3: CSAPLVPGQINSPLHF. CDR3 sequence (DNA): TGCAGTGCTCCTCTCGTACCGGGACAGATTAATTCACCCCTCCACTTT.

The chain uses TRBV15 and TRBJ2-7; tentatively, D is TRBD2 (5 bases). V was pared by 10 bases and J by 2 bases, with 12 bases between. Germline values: CDR1 LNHNV, CDR2 YYDKDF (reference sequence). The CDR3 is 12 residues long. This CDR3 reads CAIGGITYEQYF. DNA for the CDR3: TGTGCCATCGGAGGCATTACCTACGAGCAGTACTTC. The full variable domain, completed using reference TRBV15 and TRBJ2-7, is DAMVIQNPRYQVTQFGKPVTLSCSQTLNHNVMYWYQQKSSQAPKLLFHYYDKDFNNEADTPDNFQSRRPNTSFCFLDIRSPGLGDTAMYLCAIGGITYEQYFGPGTRLTVT.

The J gene is TRBJ2-1, the V gene TRBV6-5, with TRBD2 matching over 7 bases. V lost 2 bases and J lost 4; bases outside the gene matches: 5. The germline V gene has CDR1 MNHEY and CDR2 SVGAGI. The CDR3 has 15 residues. Here the CDR3 reads CASSYASGAYNEQFF. In DNA, the CDR3 is TGTGCCAGCAGTTACGCTAGCGGCGCTTACAATGAGCAGTTCTTC.

V gene TRBV20-1 combines with J gene TRBJ2-7, with TRBD1 matching 11 bases. The CDR3 loop spans 14 amino acids. Looked up from germline, CDR1 is DFQATT and CDR2 is SNEGSKA (reference sequence). The junction had 5 bases not matched to a gene; V was cut back by 4 bases and J by 3 bases. CDR3 nucleotide sequence: TGCAGTGCTACCCGGGACAGGGGGGTCTACGAGCAGTACTTC. This codes for CSATRDRGVYEQYF.

V and J are TRBV5-1 and TRBJ1-1; tentatively, D is TRBD1 (6 bases). Germline V gene lookup returns CDR1 SGHRS and CDR2 YFSETQ. V was trimmed by 4 bases and J by 4 bases, leaving 14 bases between them. The CDR3 has 14 amino acids. CDR3 sequence: CASSLGHGGTEAFF. For the CDR3, the DNA is TGCGCCAGCAGCCTGGGACATGGAGGCACTGAAGCTTTCTTT.

This clonotype occurred a few times. The chain couples TRBV7-2 to TRBJ2-3; possibly TRBD2 for D (5 bases). There are 17 residues in the CDR3. The V end was cut by 0 bases, the J end by 5 bases, with 18 bases between. Germline values: CDR1 SGHTA, CDR2 FQGNSA. The CDR3 nucleotides are TGTGCCAGCAGCTTAGCTCGCGGAGGAAGGTTGAGAGATACGCAGTATTTT. Translation: CASSLARGGRLRDTQYF.